This paragraph covers one TCR beta chain sequence. Its antigen remains unidentified. The source of the sample is a study of cytotoxic CD8 clonotypes in ibrutinib-treated CLL. Study summary: The samples contained hundreds of thousands of productive templates on average. They also contained an average of 94,082 productive rearrangements.

Study results and limitations: Treatment saw public clonotypes, which were uncommon, either contract or stay stable. Progressing and sustained-remission patients had different sampling times.

V was shortened by 9 bases and J by 6 bases, with 15 bases between the two germline ends. Germline CDR1 and CDR2: WSHSY and SAAADI. This CDR3 region has 13 residues. Generated by immunoSEQ multiplex PCR, the TCRdb table keeps only in-frame clones and is missing some. Among approximately 300,000 clones listed, 80% were seen once. The sequence was collected from a human donor with chronic lymphocytic leukemia. The rearrangement uses TRBV10-2 and TRBJ2-1; a possible D gene is TRBD1 (6 bases). This sample comprised PBMCs, obtained before ibrutinib treatment. CDR3 sequence: CARSQGYPNEQFF. CDR3 in DNA: TGCGCCAGATCACAGGGATACCCCAATGAGCAGTTCTTC.